The clone carrying this T cell receptor beta chain came up a few times. Its antigen remains unidentified. The data were obtained in a study of blood T cells in healthy people across ages. Findings of the study overall: A roughly linear age-dependent decrease characterized TCR beta diversity per million T cells.

CDR1 is SQVTM, CDR2 ANQGSEA, per germline. V lost 3 bases and J lost 0, with 7 bases in between. This CDR3 contains 13 residues. Drawn from each donor were 7.5 to 10 milliliters of peripheral blood. The authors ran a second PCR of about 7 to 11 cycles using a sample-barcoded 5' primer and a J-beta primer mix. MiXCR was run by TCRdb on the 5' RACE reads, yielding one entry per CDR3 protein. The sample consists of almost 800,000 distinct CDR3 sequences, more than 45% of them appearing once. What was sequenced was blood. The TCR originated in a man in his thirties or forties in good health. The chain carries TRBV29-1 and TRBJ2-3; D is possibly TRBD2 (6 bases). CDR3 sequence: CSVDGGSTDTQYF. In DNA, the CDR3 is TGCAGCGTTGATGGGGGGAGCACAGATACGCAGTATTTT.